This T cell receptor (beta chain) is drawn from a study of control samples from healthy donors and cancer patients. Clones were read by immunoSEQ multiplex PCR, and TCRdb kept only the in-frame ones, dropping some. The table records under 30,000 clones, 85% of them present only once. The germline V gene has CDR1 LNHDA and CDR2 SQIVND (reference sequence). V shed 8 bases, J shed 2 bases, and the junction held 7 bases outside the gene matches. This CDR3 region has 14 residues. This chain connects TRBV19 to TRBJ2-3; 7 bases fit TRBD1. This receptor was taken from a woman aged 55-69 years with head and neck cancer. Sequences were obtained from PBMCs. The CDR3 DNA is TGTGCCAGTCAAGACAGGGCATCCACAGATACGCAGTATTTT. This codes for CASQDRASTDTQYF.